This TCR beta chain was recorded in a study of identical twins. This clonotype has a count of ten or more. At one end the junction does not follow the germline gene, possibly because of a read error. This CDR3 has 15 residues. Germline CDR1 is SSHAT and CDR2 is FNYEAQ (reference sequence). TCRdb passed the 5' RACE reads through MiXCR, listing each CDR3 protein once. This sample carries about 430,000 distinct CDR3 sequences, roughly 18% of them seen once, and the ten largest clones take approximately 12%. With no exceptions, donors were healthy Caucasians. The source material was naive T cells sorted from blood. This receptor was taken from a man aged 50 to 60 in good health. The chain combines TRBV7-7 with TRBJ2-2; TRBD1 matches at 9 bases. This CDR3 reads CASSQGGQGTGELFF. The CDR3 nucleotides are TGTGCTAGCAGCCAAGGGGGACAGGGAACCGGGGAGCTGTTTTTT.